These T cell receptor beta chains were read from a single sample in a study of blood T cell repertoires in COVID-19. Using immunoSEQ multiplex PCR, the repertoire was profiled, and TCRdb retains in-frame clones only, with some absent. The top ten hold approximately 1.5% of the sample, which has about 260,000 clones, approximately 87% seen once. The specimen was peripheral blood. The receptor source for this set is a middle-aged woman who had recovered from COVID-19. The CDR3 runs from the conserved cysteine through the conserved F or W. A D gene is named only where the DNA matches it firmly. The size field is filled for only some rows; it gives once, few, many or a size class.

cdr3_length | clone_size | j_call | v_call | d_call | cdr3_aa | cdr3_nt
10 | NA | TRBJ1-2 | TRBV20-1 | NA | CSARDYRYTF | TGCAGTGCTAGAGACTACCGCTACACCTTC
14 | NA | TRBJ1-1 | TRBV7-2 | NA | CASRQPGGRTEAFF | TGTGCCAGCAGGCAACCGGGGGGCAGGACTGAAGCTTTCTTT
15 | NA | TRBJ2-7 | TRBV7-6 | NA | CASSLAPGHVYEQYF | TGTGCCAGCAGCTTAGCCCCGGGACACGTCTACGAGCAGTACTTC
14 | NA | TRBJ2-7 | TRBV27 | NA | CASSWAGSSYKQYF | TGTGCCAGCAGTTGGGCAGGTTCGTCGTATAAGCAGTACTTC
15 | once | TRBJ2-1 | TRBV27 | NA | CASSLWRARYNEQFF | TGTGCCAGCAGTTTATGGCGGGCGCGCTACAATGAGCAGTTCTTC
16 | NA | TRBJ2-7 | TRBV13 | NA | CASSWLGGGGSYEQYF | TGTGCCAGCAGCTGGCTCGGGGGCGGGGGATCTTACGAGCAGTACTTC
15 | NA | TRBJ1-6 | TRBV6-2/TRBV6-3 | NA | CASSPHITGNSPLHF | TGTGCCAGCAGTCCCCATATCACGGGGAATTCACCCCTCCACTTT
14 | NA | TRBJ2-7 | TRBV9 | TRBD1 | CASSVRDRGSEQYF | TGTGCCAGCAGCGTCCGGGACAGGGGTAGCGAGCAGTACTTC
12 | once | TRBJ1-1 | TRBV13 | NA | CASRRRDSEAFF | TGTGCCAGCAGACGCAGAGACTCTGAAGCTTTCTTT
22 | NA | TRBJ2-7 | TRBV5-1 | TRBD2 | CASSLGFTGAAVRLADSYEQYF | TGCGCCAGCAGCTTGGGATTTACAGGGGCAGCCGTTAGACTAGCGGACTCCTACGAGCAGTACTTC
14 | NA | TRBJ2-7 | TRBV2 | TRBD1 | CASSLTGDLTEQYF | TGTGCCAGCAGCCTGACAGGGGACCTCACCGAGCAGTACTTC
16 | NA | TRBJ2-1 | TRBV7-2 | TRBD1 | CASRNWTGMIINEQFF | TGTGCCAGCAGGAATTGGACAGGCATGATTATAAATGAGCAGTTCTTC
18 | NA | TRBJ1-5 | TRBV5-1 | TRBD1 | CASINRAGQVGGNQPQHF | TGCGCCAGCATCAACCGGGCCGGACAGGTTGGGGGCAATCAGCCCCAGCATTTT
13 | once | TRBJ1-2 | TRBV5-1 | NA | CASSLKDSYGYTF | TGCGCCAGCAGCCTGAAGGACAGCTATGGCTACACCTTC
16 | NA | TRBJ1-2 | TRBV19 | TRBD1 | CASSIRTGVRNYGYTF | TGTGCCAGTAGTATAAGAACAGGGGTTCGAAACTATGGCTACACCTTC
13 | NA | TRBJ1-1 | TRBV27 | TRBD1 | CASSLNRGREAFF | TGTGCCAGCAGTCTCAACAGGGGGCGCGAAGCTTTCTTT
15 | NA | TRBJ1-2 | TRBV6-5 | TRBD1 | CASSSLQGATRGYTF | TGTGCCAGCAGTTCCCTACAGGGGGCGACGCGGGGCTACACCTTC
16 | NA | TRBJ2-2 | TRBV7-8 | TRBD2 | CASSLSGLAGVGELFF | TGTGCCAGCAGCTTAAGTGGACTAGCGGGGGTCGGGGAGCTGTTTTTT
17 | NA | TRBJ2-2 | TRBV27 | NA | CASSLNPGGVFGGELFF | TGTGCCAGCAGTTTAAACCCTGGGGGCGTTTTTGGCGGGGAGCTGTTTTTT
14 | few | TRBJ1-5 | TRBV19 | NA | CASSGRYSNQPQHF | TGTGCCAGTTCAGGAAGGTATAGCAATCAGCCCCAGCATTTT
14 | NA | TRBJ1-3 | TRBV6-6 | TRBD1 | CASRQGLSGNTIYF | TGTGCCAGCAGACAGGGGTTGTCTGGAAACACCATATATTTT
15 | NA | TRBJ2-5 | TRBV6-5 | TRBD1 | CASSLLTGFGETQYF | TGTGCCAGCAGCCTTTTGACAGGGTTCGGCGAGACCCAGTACTTC
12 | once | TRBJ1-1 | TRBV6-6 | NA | CASSFGQGRAFF | TGTGCCAGCAGTTTTGGGCAGGGCCGAGCTTTCTTT
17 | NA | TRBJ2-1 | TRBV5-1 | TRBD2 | CASSLGLAGSPYNEQFF | TGCGCCAGCAGCTTGGGGCTAGCGGGTTCCCCTTACAATGAGCAGTTCTTC
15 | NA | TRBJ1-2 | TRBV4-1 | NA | CASSQDSLLLYGYTF | TGCGCCAGCAGCCAAGATTCCCTCCTCCTCTATGGCTACACCTTC
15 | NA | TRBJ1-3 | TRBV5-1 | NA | CASSLSSDSGNTIYF | TGCGCCAGCAGCTTGTCGTCAGACTCTGGAAACACCATATATTTT
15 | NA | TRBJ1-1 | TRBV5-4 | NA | CASSLEAGRNTEAFF | TGTGCCAGCAGCCTGGAGGCAGGGCGGAACACTGAAGCTTTCTTT
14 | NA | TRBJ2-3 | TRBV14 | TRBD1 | CASNTRGQTHTQYF | TGTGCCAGCAACACCAGGGGGCAGACTCATACGCAGTATTTT
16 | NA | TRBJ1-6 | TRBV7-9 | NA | CASSLPTGRGNSPLHF | TGTGCCAGCAGCCTTCCAACGGGGAGAGGTAATTCACCCCTCCACTTT
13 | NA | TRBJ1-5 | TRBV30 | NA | CAWSQDKDQPQHF | TGTGCCTGGAGTCAGGACAAGGATCAGCCCCAGCATTTT
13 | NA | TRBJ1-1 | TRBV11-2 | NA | CASSFESNTEAFF | TGTGCCAGCAGCTTTGAGTCAAACACTGAAGCTTTCTTT
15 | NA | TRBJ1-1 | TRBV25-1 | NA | CASSERGGWGTEAFF | TGTGCCAGCAGTGAAAGAGGGGGATGGGGCACTGAAGCTTTCTTT
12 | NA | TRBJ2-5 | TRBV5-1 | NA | CASKPEGETQYF | TGCGCCAGCAAACCGGAGGGGGAGACCCAGTACTTC
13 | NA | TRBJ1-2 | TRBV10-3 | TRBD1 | CAILQGAGYGYTF | TGTGCCATCCTCCAGGGGGCGGGCTATGGCTACACCTTC
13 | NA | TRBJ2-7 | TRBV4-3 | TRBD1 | CASSQSTGDEQYF | TGCGCCAGCAGCCAAAGTACAGGGGACGAGCAGTACTTC
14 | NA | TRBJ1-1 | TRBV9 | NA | CASSVISQGREAFF | TGTGCCAGCAGCGTAATTAGCCAGGGCCGTGAAGCTTTCTTT
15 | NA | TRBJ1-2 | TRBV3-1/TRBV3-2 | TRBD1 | CASSHGTGGDSGYTF | TGTGCCAGCAGCCATGGGACAGGGGGCGATAGTGGCTACACCTTC
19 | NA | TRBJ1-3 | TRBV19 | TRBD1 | CASSHTFRGQAISGNTIYF | TGTGCCAGTAGCCACACGTTTCGTGGACAGGCCATCTCTGGAAACACCATATATTTT
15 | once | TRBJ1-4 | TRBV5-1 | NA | CASSLVPISEEKLFF | TGCGCCAGCAGCTTGGTTCCAATCTCGGAGGAAAAACTGTTTTTT
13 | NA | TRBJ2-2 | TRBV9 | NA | CASSDQNTGELFF | TGTGCCAGCAGCGATCAAAACACCGGGGAGCTGTTTTTT
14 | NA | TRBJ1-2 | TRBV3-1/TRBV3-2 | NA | CASTNRASNYGYTF | TGTGCCAGCACCAACAGGGCATCCAACTATGGCTACACCTTC